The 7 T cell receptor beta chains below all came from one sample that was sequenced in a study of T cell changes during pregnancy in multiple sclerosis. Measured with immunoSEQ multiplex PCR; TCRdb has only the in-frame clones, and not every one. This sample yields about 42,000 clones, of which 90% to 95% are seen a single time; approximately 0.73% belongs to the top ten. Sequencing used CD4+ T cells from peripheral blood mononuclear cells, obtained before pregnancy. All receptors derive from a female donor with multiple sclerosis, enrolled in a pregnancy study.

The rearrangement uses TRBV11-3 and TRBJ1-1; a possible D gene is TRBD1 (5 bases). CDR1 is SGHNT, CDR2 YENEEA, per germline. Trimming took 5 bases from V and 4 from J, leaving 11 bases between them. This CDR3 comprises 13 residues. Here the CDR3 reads CASSLTGPTEAFF. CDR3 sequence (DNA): TGTGCCAGCAGCCTCACAGGTCCCACTGAAGCTTTCTTT.

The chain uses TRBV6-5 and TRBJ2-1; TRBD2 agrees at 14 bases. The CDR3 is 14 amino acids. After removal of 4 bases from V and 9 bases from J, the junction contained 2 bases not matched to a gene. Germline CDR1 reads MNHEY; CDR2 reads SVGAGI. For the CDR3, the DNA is TGTGCCAGCAGTTTCGGACTAGCGGGGGGTGAGCAGTTCTTC. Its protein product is CASSFGLAGGEQFF.

The CDR3 DNA reads TGCGCCAGCAGCCAAGCTGGGGGGGGGCAGTTCTTC. Protein sequence: CASSQAGGGQFF. The chain recombines TRBV4-3 with TRBJ2-1; 7 bases map to TRBD2. Germline assignment: CDR1 LGHNA and CDR2 YSLEER. Losses at the gene ends were 1 base for V and 12 bases for J; bases not matched to a gene: 3. The CDR3 contains 12 residues.

CDR3 DNA: TGTGCCAGCAGTTCAGGGACATTCGAGGGTGCAAAACTGTTTTTT. Its translation is CASSSGTFEGAKLFF. The genes are TRBV6-5 and TRBJ1-4, with a weak D call TRBD1 (6 bases). The germline V gene encodes CDR1 MNHEY and CDR2 SVGAGI. Deletions cut 4 bases from V and 10 bases from J, with 19 bases between. The CDR3 extends over 15 amino acids.

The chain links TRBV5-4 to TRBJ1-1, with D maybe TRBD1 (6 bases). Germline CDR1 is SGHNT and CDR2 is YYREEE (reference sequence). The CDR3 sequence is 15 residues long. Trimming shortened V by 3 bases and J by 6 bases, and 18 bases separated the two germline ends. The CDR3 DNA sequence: TGTGCCAGCAGCTCGTTATCCGTCAGGGGCGCTGAAGCTTTCTTT. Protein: CASSSLSVRGAEAFF.

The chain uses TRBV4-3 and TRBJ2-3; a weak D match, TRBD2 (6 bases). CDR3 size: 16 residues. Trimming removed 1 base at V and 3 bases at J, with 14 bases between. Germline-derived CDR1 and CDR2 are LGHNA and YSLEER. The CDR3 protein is CASSQAVAGRTDTQYF. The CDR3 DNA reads TGCGCCAGCAGCCAAGCGGTGGCAGGGAGGACAGATACGCAGTATTTT.

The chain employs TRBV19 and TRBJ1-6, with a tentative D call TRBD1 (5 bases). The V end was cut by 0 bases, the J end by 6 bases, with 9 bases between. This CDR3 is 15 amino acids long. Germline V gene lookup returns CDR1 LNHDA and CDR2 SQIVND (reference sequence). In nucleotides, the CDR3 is TGTGCCAGTAGTATAGATCACGGGGGTAATTCACCCCTCCACTTT. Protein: CASSIDHGGNSPLHF.